This T cell receptor beta chain was captured in a study of T cells in Graves' hyperthyroidism and ophthalmopathy. Amplification of TCR beta CDR3 regions was performed using RNA transcripts as template. First-round RT-PCR targeting the TCR CDR3 was performed with the HTBI primer set. TCRdb independently ran MiXCR on the multiplex PCR reads; one entry per CDR3 protein. The sample records roughly 500,000 distinct CDR3 sequences, 22% being singletons. The study included ophthalmopathy patients with Clinical Activity Score at least 3, NOSPECS grade at least 4 and duration under 3 months. A patient was excluded if there was uncontrolled infection, other autoimmune disease, pregnancy or lactation. The CDR3 runs 14 residues. Germline assignment: CDR1 MGHRA and CDR2 YSYEKL. V lost 0 bases and J lost 7, with 12 bases in between.

This chain connects TRBV4-1 to TRBJ1-2; D might be TRBD1 (5 bases). The clonotype comes from a woman aged 70-85 years with Graves' ophthalmopathy. The sequenced sample consisted of blood. This CDR3 is CASSQEDSLGGYTF. Written as DNA, the CDR3 is TGCGCCAGCAGCCAAGAAGACAGTTTGGGTGGCTACACCTTC.